The rows below give T cell receptor beta chains drawn from one sample of a study of cytomegalovirus exposure and HLA in healthy donors. The method was immunoSEQ multiplex PCR; TCRdb's version includes in-frame clones alone and lacks a portion of them. The sample holds about 160,000 clones, around three quarters seen once. The sequenced sample was PBMCs. Source of these receptors: a man aged 40-50 years in good health and CMV-seronegative. CDR3s include the opening cysteine and the closing phenylalanine or tryptophan. D genes are given only for firm matches. Only some rows state a clone size, as once, few, many or a class for expanded clones.

TRBV7-7	TRBD2	-	TRBJ2-3	TGTGCTAGCAGCTCGGGACTAGCGGGAGCTCAAGATACGCAGTATTTT	CASSSGLAGAQDTQYF
TRBV5-6	TRBD1	few	TRBJ2-3	TGTGCCAGCAGCCACAGGGGGCATACAGATACGCAGTATTTT	CASSHRGHTDTQYF
TRBV9	-	few	TRBJ2-1	TGTGCCAGCAGCGCGTCCTCGCTTAGCTCCTACAATGAGCAGTTCTTC	CASSASSLSSYNEQFF
TRBV5-8	-	-	TRBJ2-6	TGTGCCAGCAGCTTGCGGCGGGCTGGGGCCAACGTCCTGACTTTC	CASSLRRAGANVLTF
TRBV28	-	once	TRBJ2-7	TGTGTCAGCAGTGCCCCCATGGCGGGGCCATCATACGAGCAGTACTTC	CVSSAPMAGPSYEQYF
TRBV28	TRBD1	few	TRBJ2-7	TGTGCCAGCAGTTATGGACAGGGGTTTAACTCCTACGAGCAGTACTTC	CASSYGQGFNSYEQYF
TRBV7-2	-	-	TRBJ2-7	TGTGCCAGCAGTTCAAGCCGATTAAGCTCCTACGAGCAGTACTTC	CASSSSRLSSYEQYF
TRBV9	TRBD1	-	TRBJ2-5	TGTGCCAGCAGCGTAGCGGGAGCGGGACAGGGGAGCGCGACCCAGTACTTC	CASSVAGAGQGSATQYF
TRBV7-2	TRBD2	-	TRBJ2-3	TGTGCCAGCAGCTTAGTCGGGGACTACGACACAGATACGCAGTATTTT	CASSLVGDYDTDTQYF
TRBV7-9	-	-	TRBJ2-3	TGTTCCAGCAGCTTAATCATGGGGGGGGCTTTCACAGATACGCAGTATTTT	CSSSLIMGGAFTDTQYF
TRBV5-1	-	-	TRBJ2-3	TGCGCCAGCAGCTCCTTAACTTCCACAGATACGCAGTATTTT	CASSSLTSTDTQYF
TRBV28	TRBD2	-	TRBJ2-1	TGTGCCAGCATAGCGGGAGTAAGCAATGAGCAGTTCTTC	CASIAGVSNEQFF
TRBV14	-	-	TRBJ2-7	TGTGCCAGCAGACACGGGGGAACCGAGCAGTACTTC	CASRHGGTEQYF
TRBV11-2	-	few	TRBJ2-5	TGTGCCAGCAGCTTAGTGTGGGCCGGTCAAGAGACCCAGTACTTC	CASSLVWAGQETQYF
TRBV6-1	-	-	TRBJ2-7	TGTGCCAGCAGATCCTATCCGGGAGAGGTGAGAGAGCAGTACTTC	CASRSYPGEVREQYF
TRBV11-1	-	-	TRBJ2-4	TGTGCCAGCAGCTTAGCGCGAGGAGGGAGGGCCAAAAACATTCAGTACTTC	CASSLARGGRAKNIQYF
TRBV11-2	TRBD2	-	TRBJ2-1	TGTGCCAGCAGCTTAATCAGCGGGAGCCGCGCTGAGCAGTTCTTC	CASSLISGSRAEQFF
TRBV19	-	once	TRBJ2-5	TGTGCCAGTACCCCCCCAGGGGACCGATGGACCCAGTACTTC	CASTPPGDRWTQYF
TRBV4-1	-	-	TRBJ2-7	TGCGCCAGCAGCCAAGATGGAGCTTACGAGCAGTACTTC	CASSQDGAYEQYF
TRBV7-9	TRBD2	-	TRBJ2-7	TGTGCCAGCAGCTCTCGGAGCGGGGGCTACGAGCAGTACTTC	CASSSRSGGYEQYF
TRBV30	-	few	TRBJ2-5	TGTGCCTGGGGCACTAGGCAAGAGACCCAGTACTTC	CAWGTRQETQYF
TRBV7-9	-	-	TRBJ1-2	TGTGCCAGCAGCTTAGCCGGGACATCCTTTGGCTACACCTTC	CASSLAGTSFGYTF
TRBV6-1	-	-	TRBJ1-4	TGTGCCACCGCTAAAAGAGTTAATGAAAAACTGTTTTTT	CATAKRVNEKLFF
TRBV5-5	TRBD1	-	TRBJ1-4	TGTGCCAGCAGCTCGGGACAGGGGGGGGAAAAACTGTTTTTT	CASSSGQGGEKLFF
TRBV5-1	TRBD2	-	TRBJ2-2	TGCGCCAGCAAGCTAGCGGGAGGAAACACCGGGGAGCTGTTTTTT	CASKLAGGNTGELFF
TRBV11-2	-	-	TRBJ1-2	TGTGCCAGCAGCTTATCAGGGTATGGCTACACCTTC	CASSLSGYGYTF
TRBV5-1	-	-	TRBJ2-5	TGCGCCAGCAGCCTGGGGGCCCAAGAGACCCAGTACTTC	CASSLGAQETQYF
TRBV27	TRBD1	-	TRBJ2-7	TGTGCCAGCAGTATAAGGACAGGGGTGGGGGAGCAGTACTTC	CASSIRTGVGEQYF
TRBV14	-	-	TRBJ2-1	TGTGCCAGCAGCCAAGGTTCCGGGACTGGGCCTATCGGTGAGCAGTTCTTC	CASSQGSGTGPIGEQFF
TRBV18	TRBD1	-	TRBJ2-3	TGTGCCAGCTCACCACCAGAAGGGGGCCGGGCAGGCACGCAGTATTTT	CASSPPEGGRAGTQYF
TRBV11-2	-	-	TRBJ1-1	TGTGCCAGCAGATCTGGAGGTAGGACTGAAGCTTTCTTT	CASRSGGRTEAFF